A single TCR beta chain is shown here with its context. Its cognate antigen is unknown. This sample was taken from a study of cytomegalovirus exposure and HLA in healthy donors. The study, taken as a whole, reports: Overall, some 160 TCR beta chains were annotated as cytomegalovirus-associated.

CDR3 length: 15 residues. The V gene lost 5 bases and the J gene lost 0 bases, with 13 bases spanning the gap. CDR1 is SNHLY and CDR2 is FYNNEI in the germline V gene. Data came from immunoSEQ multiplex PCR; TCRdb stores just in-frame clones and leaves some out. The table includes under 150,000 clones, around 90% detected once. Specimen: PBMCs. This chain uses TRBV2 with TRBJ2-5, with a tentative D call TRBD1 (6 bases). This TCR was recovered from a woman aged 18-35 years in good health and CMV-seronegative. The CDR3 loop reads CASSPQTGYQETQYF. In nucleotides, the CDR3 is TGTGCCAGCAGTCCACAGACAGGATACCAAGAGACCCAGTACTTC.